This TCR beta chain was found in a study of graft-versus-host responses after intestinal transplantation. A word on this clone: The target antigen is unknown.

Study outcomes and limitations: Detection of GvH clones occurred in recipient marrow, and some had their first appearance in ileum or blood.

CDR1 is WSHSY, CDR2 SAAADI, per germline. The CDR3 runs 12 residues. Using immunoSEQ multiplex PCR, the repertoire was profiled, and TCRdb retains in-frame clones only, with some absent. The profile shows 85,000 to 100,000 clones, around 90% of them singletons. This TCR was sampled from a human donor who received an intestinal transplant. The sequences come from unstimulated CD4+ T cells sorted from spleen or lymph node cells, collected before intestinal transplant. This chain uses TRBV10-2 with TRBJ2-5; 7 positions agree with TRBD1. The DNA end is more similar to TRBJ2-7, so the J call may be wrong. The CDR3 spells CASRDSYYEQYF. The CDR3, as DNA: TGCGCCAGCCGGGACAGCTACTACGAGCAGTACTTC.